The T cell receptor beta chain described here comes from a study of shared clonotypes between healthy human individuals. Clones were sequenced by immunoSEQ multiplex PCR, and TCRdb holds only the in-frame ones, with some missing. The table has around 1.5 million clones, approximately 98% seen once; the top ten hold about 0.4%. The CDR3 loop spans 15 amino acids. Germline CDR1 reads LNHDA; CDR2 reads SQIVND (reference sequence). After removal of 1 base from V and 5 bases from J, the junction contained 6 bases not matched to a gene. The clonotype comes from a man aged 30 to 45 in good health. Material for sequencing was naive CD4+ T cells sorted from blood. Subset defined: CD45RA+ positively selected. The chain employs TRBV19 and TRBJ2-7, with 9 bases lining up with TRBD1. Written as DNA, the CDR3 is TGTGCCAGTAGTATAGTAGGGACAGGGAGGGACGAGCAGTACTTC. As protein: CASSIVGTGRDEQYF.